The present T cell receptor beta chain was sequenced within a study of cytomegalovirus exposure and HLA in healthy donors listed by TCRdb under 2017. For context, the study as a whole: An earlier analysis of some 600 of the donors reported approximately 300 Gb of sequence data and around 120 million unique TCR beta sequences obtained from approximately 180 million T cells. An early release covering 550 to 700 HLA-typed donors comprised about 300 gigabases of sequencing data and around 80 million unique TCR sequences. Among the roughly 410 genotyped donors, approximately 81% belonged to the genetic ancestry cluster associated with self-reported Caucasian donors. The study was designed to test whether signatures of past pathogen exposure could be identified by cataloging public T cell receptors. The T cell repertoires of roughly 660 subjects were profiled by immunosequencing and related to cytomegalovirus serostatus. Along with the 666-subject first cohort, a separate validation cohort of over a hundred different subjects was used. To predict cytomegalovirus infection status, the study brought together high-throughput TCR immunosequencing, statistical association of individual TCRs with disease status, and machine learning. In a later analysis, previously published TCR beta repertoires from 666 donors were re-analyzed and high-resolution HLA genotyping was added so that TCR occurrence patterns could be studied. Rather than drawing on any new phenotypic data, the later analysis identified candidate immune exposures from TCR beta sequences and the way those sequences occurred across donors. In an earlier analysis of over 550 of the donors, high-throughput TCR beta sequencing was used to judge whether each TCR beta V gene segment behaved as functional or pseudogenic. Alongside the repertoire data, information on donor age, sex, ethnicity and CMV serostatus was compiled. In a later genetic analysis, genome-wide SNP genotypes for about three fifths of the roughly 670 donors were used, and that subset was treated as a discovery cohort. All discovery cohort repertoires had been generated using a single sequencing platform. HLA typing included class I and class II loci at four-digit resolution. The number of typed donors differed by locus: 629-630 for A, B, C, DRB1 and DQB1; approximately 520 for DQA1; 600 to 610 for DPA1; and some 430 for DPB1. Several DR-DQ haplotypes were handled as single units for association and clustering because linkage in the cohort was strong. On average, roughly 250,000 unique TCR beta nucleotide sequences were sequenced per donor among more than 350 genotyped donors of the cohort, with roughly 20% of those sequences being non-productive.

Library preparation employed the immunoSEQ multiplex PCR assay. A mixture of 60 forward primers for TCR Vbeta segments and 13 reverse primers for TCR Jbeta segments was used in the multiplex PCR. The CDR3 region of rearranged TCR beta genes was amplified from genomic DNA by a multiplex PCR assay. Amplified TCR beta libraries were sequenced as 87-base-pair reads on the Illumina HiSeq System. The original pipeline was this. Across the roughly 700 repertoires, a later analysis counted 60 million to 90 million unique TCR beta chains, around 11 million of which were shared by at least two donors. Raw reads were error-corrected and collapsed into unique sequences with a nearest-neighbor algorithm that merged closely related sequences to remove PCR and sequencing errors. Alignment of CDR3 sequences to IMGT reference sequences was used to assign V, D and J gene segments. Each retained sequence needed at least a six-nucleotide match to both a V gene segment and a J gene segment. A rearrangement counted as productive if the CDR3 had no stop codons and remained in frame with V and J, and every other rearrangement counted as non-productive. Following IMGT convention, CDR3 was defined as the stretch from the second conserved V-encoded cysteine to the conserved J-encoded phenylalanine. In an earlier analysis of roughly 610 of the donors, sequences lacking an unambiguous match to a single V gene segment were excluded. In an earlier analysis of some 590 of the donors, a V segment was called functional when productive rearrangements were above 56.7%, and segregating when the standard deviation between donors exceeded 5%. A statistical classification framework was developed to diagnose cytomegalovirus status using the catalog of TCR beta chain sequences. In a later analysis, V and J genes were assigned by comparing TCR nucleotide sequences against IMGT/GENE-DB human TR gene sequences. Using the TCRdist pipeline, a later analysis assigned CDR3 sequences along with most-parsimonious VDJ recombination scenarios. In a later analysis, each TCR beta chain was defined by its CDR3 amino acid sequence together with its V-gene family, and reads lacking a unique V-gene family were excluded. As a way to deal with suspected cross-contamination and a sequencing artifact, a later analysis dropped hundreds of nucleotide sequences that were highly shared and had low generation probability. In a later analysis, a clonal expansion index was calculated for each public chain from normalized within-repertoire ranks of inferred template counts. Generation probabilities in a later analysis came from a VDJ recombination model fitted to out-of-frame rearrangements, and those results were checked against IGoR. In a later analysis, hypergeometric tests were used to score TCR-TCR, TCR-HLA and TCR-CMV co-occurrence, with a repertoire-size bias correction applied to TCR pairs. To estimate false discovery rates, a later analysis permuted the HLA or CMV assignments 20 times. In a later analysis, co-occurring TCRs were grouped using DBSCAN, and TCRdist sequence similarity was added for clustering within HLA-allele-positive subsets. Co-occurrence clustering excluded repertoires with fewer than 30,000 or more than 120,000 public chains, plus five with anomalous nucleotide sharing. Drawn from immuneACCESS, this table holds only the in-frame rearrangements with V and J called that TCRdb kept. Clones are partly lost; checked studies trace under half to an unresolved V gene and leave the rest unexplained. V, J and clone size are taken as reported in that table, and D and trimming were inferred from the DNA itself. This sample lists 150,000 to 200,000 clones; roughly two thirds were detected once. 2.8% of the sample is held by the ten biggest clonotypes.

Trimming takes 1 base from V and 0 bases from J, and the germline ends sit 13 bases apart. Its CDR3 holds 17 amino acids, cysteine through phenylalanine. Just CDR3 DNA is preserved here, 51 bases in frame from base 1. CDR1 and CDR2 were assigned from the germline V gene as SGHTA and FQGNSA. Paper-wide results and their limitations: The study gave a list of about 170 TCR beta chains associated with cytomegalovirus. Because counts were too low, roughly 16 rarely observed V segments, including chromosome 9 orphons, were excluded from the earlier analysis of a few hundred of the donors. The cohort was sequenced for TCR beta chains only, and without alpha or paired-chain data the features that could be detected were limited. A later analysis found that TCR association rates varied across HLA loci, with DRB1 alleles showing the most associated TCRs and HLA-C alleles the fewest. A cluster of highly shared sequence variants was judged likely to represent a technical artifact of the sequencing pipeline. The classifier was reported to diagnose cytomegalovirus status with high specificity and sensitivity in both the original cohort and the validation cohort. Roughly uniform sequencing depth across donors was assumed in presence/absence analyses, although this assumption may not hold. Correlated functional status among segregating V segments might be attributable to linkage disequilibrium, but an unknown experimental factor could not be ruled out. When HLA alleles, especially DR and DQ, strongly co-occurred, attributing TCR associations to individual alleles was difficult. A further reported finding was that TCR beta sequences accurately predicted the HLA-A and HLA-B alleles for most subjects in the first cohort. In an earlier analysis of 587 of the donors, most TCR beta V segments were observed in productive rearrangements about 87% or about 30% of the time, broadly matching IMGT annotations. A later analysis reported that several top co-occurrence clusters appeared linked to parvovirus B19, influenza, CMV and Epstein-Barr virus. Most TCR sequences were seen in very few donors, while some public TCRs were found in many individuals. A later analysis associated 16,951 TCR beta sequences with specific HLA alleles at a false discovery rate of 0.05. In a later genetic analysis, fewer N-insertions in productive TCRs were reported among donors in an Asian-associated ancestry cluster than the roughly 710-donor mean. Immune exposure information for the cohort was limited to CMV serostatus. Because the 87-base-pair reads could not distinguish some IMGT-functional V segments, including TRBV6-2 and TRBV6-3, those segments were excluded. The authors suggested that the approach could potentially be generalized to other disease states and immunological phenotypes. An association between a missense DCLRE1C variant and V-gene and J-gene trimming of TCR beta chains was found in a later genetic analysis and replicated in an independent cohort. A later analysis found that HLA-associated TCR beta chains were more clonally expanded and had lower generation probabilities than equally common non-associated chains. A few of the identified cytomegalovirus-associated TCR beta chains were confirmed in vitro to be specific for cytomegalovirus antigens. HLA typing was unavailable for some donors at each locus, so association tests used only the typed subset. A later analysis found that most CMV-associated TCR beta chains appeared HLA-restricted, with HLA associations seemingly driven largely by CMV exposure.

Notes on this clone: The specificity of this receptor is unknown. Base qualities are not recorded, but no much larger clone differs from it by a single base.

In total, 666 healthy bone marrow donors made up the cohort. At the time of sampling, every cohort member was nominally healthy, though immune exposures that went unrecorded were likely present. The donor was CMV seropositive and was included in the group of some 290 seropositive cohort members. A peripheral blood sample was provided by each donor, and peripheral blood mononuclear cells were used for TCR beta sequencing. The Qiagen DNeasy Blood Extraction Kit was used to extract genomic DNA from the blood cell samples. The clonotype comes from a woman aged 40 to 50 in good health and CMV-seropositive. The rearrangement joined TRBV7-2 to TRBJ2-1, with a weak D call of TRBD2 (6 bases match). The source material was PBMCs. The CDR3 reads as follows: CASSLVLSGVSYNEQFF. At the DNA level, the sequence is TGTGCCAGCAGCTTAGTGTTGTCGGGGGTCTCCTACAATGAGCAGTTCTTC.